These T cell receptor beta chains were read from a single sample in a study of T cell changes during pregnancy in multiple sclerosis. The data were produced by immunoSEQ multiplex PCR, yet TCRdb's version contains in-frame clones alone and is incomplete. The sample yields approximately 63,000 clones, 90% to 95% seen once. The sequences come from peripheral blood, collected in the third trimester of pregnancy. Every receptor here comes from a female donor in good health, enrolled as a control in a pregnancy study. CDR3s include the opening cysteine and the closing phenylalanine or tryptophan. A D gene is named only where the DNA matches it firmly. Not all rows give a size; the values are once, few, many and, for expanded clones, a class.

V	J	D	size	DNA	CDR3
TRBV6-1	TRBJ2-2	.	.	TGTGCCAGCAGTGACGGTCAATTATCCAGGGAGCTGTTTTTT	CASSDGQLSRELFF
TRBV4-1	TRBJ2-1	TRBD2	.	TGCGCCAGCAGCCAAGGGCCCCTAGCGGGAGAGGAAAATGAGCAGTTCTTC	CASSQGPLAGEENEQFF
TRBV7-2	TRBJ1-2	.	once	TGTGCCAGCAGCTTAGGACAACTAGTTAATAACTATGGCTACACCTTC	CASSLGQLVNNYGYTF
TRBV19	TRBJ1-5	.	.	TGTGCCAGTAGCCCCCCGACAGGCTGGTATAGCAATCAGCCCCAGCATTTT	CASSPPTGWYSNQPQHF
TRBV7-6	TRBJ2-1	TRBD1	.	TGTGCCAGCAGTTACAGGGGGGCGAATGAGCAGTTCTTC	CASSYRGANEQFF
TRBV2	TRBJ2-1	TRBD2	.	TGTGCCAGCAGAATCCGGGCGATTAGCGGGACATACAATGAGCAGTTCTTC	CASRIRAISGTYNEQFF
TRBV6-5	TRBJ2-1	.	.	TGTGCCAGCAGTTACGGGGGGGCCAGTAATGAGCAGTTCTTC	CASSYGGASNEQFF
TRBV5-1	TRBJ1-5	.	.	TGCGCCAGGAGCAGCGGGGTGAGCAATCAGCCCCAGCATTTT	CARSSGVSNQPQHF
TRBV5-6	TRBJ1-1	.	once	TGTGCCAGCGGCAGGGGTTATAACACTGAAGCTTTCTTT	CASGRGYNTEAFF
TRBV29-1	TRBJ1-1	.	.	TGCAGCGTTAAAGAAGCAGGAAACACTGAAGCTTTCTTT	CSVKEAGNTEAFF
TRBV7-9	TRBJ1-5	.	once	TGTGCCAGCAGCCACACCCCACAGAGTTATCAGCCCCAGCATTTT	CASSHTPQSYQPQHF
TRBV2	TRBJ1-2	TRBD1	.	TGTGCCAGCAAAGGGGACAGGGGGCGAAACTATGGCTACACCTTC	CASKGDRGRNYGYTF
TRBV6-1	TRBJ1-1	.	.	TGTGCCAGCAGCCCTCAGGGCCTGAACACTGAAGCTTTCTTT	CASSPQGLNTEAFF
TRBV7-9	TRBJ2-7	.	.	TGTGCCAGCAGCTTAGTAAACAGCATCTCCTACGAGCAGTACTTC	CASSLVNSISYEQYF
TRBV28	TRBJ2-5	.	.	TGTGCCAGCAGTCCCCCCCGGGGAGGGACCCAGTACTTC	CASSPPRGGTQYF
TRBV19	TRBJ2-1	TRBD2	.	TGTGCCAGTAGTCCGCTAGCGGGATACAATGAGCAGTTCTTC	CASSPLAGYNEQFF
TRBV4-2	TRBJ1-3	TRBD1	.	TGTGCCAGCAGCCAAGAGGGGATGGCCAGGGGGCGCTTGACCTCTGGAAACACCATATATTTT	CASSQEGMARGRLTSGNTIYF
TRBV5-1	TRBJ2-5	TRBD1	.	TGCGCCAGCAGCCTCGCGACAGGGATCGAGACCCAGTACTTC	CASSLATGIETQYF
TRBV4-2	TRBJ2-1	.	.	TGTGCCAGCAGCCCCGAGGCGGAACGAACCTACAATGAGCAGTTCTTC	CASSPEAERTYNEQFF
TRBV6-5	TRBJ1-2	.	.	TGTGCCAGCAAACCTCCAGACAGAAACTATGGCTACACCTTC	CASKPPDRNYGYTF
TRBV18	TRBJ1-5	.	.	TGTGCCAGCTCACCCCTAGGAGGCAATCAGCCCCAGCATTTT	CASSPLGGNQPQHF
TRBV15	TRBJ2-1	TRBD1	.	TGTGCCACCAGCAGGGACGACAGGGGGCATTGGAATGAGCAGTTCTTC	CATSRDDRGHWNEQFF
TRBV6-4	TRBJ1-5	.	.	TGTGCCAGCAGTGACTCATCCCAGGGCACCCAGCCCCAGCATTTT	CASSDSSQGTQPQHF
TRBV7-3	TRBJ1-2	.	.	TGTGCCAGCAGCTTAAGCGGGGGGAACTATGGCTACACCTTC	CASSLSGGNYGYTF
TRBV10-3	TRBJ1-3	TRBD1	.	TGTGCCATCAGTCCCGGGACAGGGATAATAGACTCTGGAAACACCATATATTTT	CAISPGTGIIDSGNTIYF
TRBV29-1	TRBJ1-6	TRBD1	.	TGCAGCGTGAAAGACAGGGGGAGGAATTCACCCCTCCACTTT	CSVKDRGRNSPLHF
TRBV5-6	TRBJ1-4	TRBD1	.	TGTGCCAGCAGCGCGCTGGGACAGGGGACAACTAATGAAAAACTGTTTTTT	CASSALGQGTTNEKLFF
TRBV2	TRBJ1-5	.	.	TGTGCCAGCAGTGACACGGTCCTTCAGCCCCAGCATTTT	CASSDTVLQPQHF
TRBV6-5	TRBJ2-1	.	.	TGTGCCAGCAAGGGAGACACGTACAATGAGCAGTTCTTC	CASKGDTYNEQFF
TRBV11-3	TRBJ2-3	.	.	TGTGCCAGCAGGGGGCCCGGGGGTACGCAGTATTTT	CASRGPGGTQYF
TRBV28	TRBJ2-7	TRBD1	.	TGTGCCAGCAGTTTCCAATTCGGACAGGGGCCACCCTACGAGCAGTACTTC	CASSFQFGQGPPYEQYF
TRBV18	TRBJ2-5	TRBD2	once	TGTGCCAGCTCACCTCTAGCGGGAGGTTCGGAGACCCAGTACTTC	CASSPLAGGSETQYF
TRBV11-3	TRBJ2-2	TRBD1	.	TGTGCCAGCGGGACAGCGAACACCGGGGAGCTGTTTTTT	CASGTANTGELFF
TRBV28	TRBJ2-5	.	once	TGTGCCAGCGAGACTGCACCTAAAGAGACCCAGTACTTC	CASETAPKETQYF
TRBV11-1	TRBJ1-5	TRBD1	.	TGTGCCAGCAGTTCAACAGGGGCGGGCAATCAGCCCCAGCATTTT	CASSSTGAGNQPQHF
TRBV4-1	TRBJ2-7	.	.	TGCGCCAGCAGCCAAGTCCGGTTTTACGAGCAGTACTTC	CASSQVRFYEQYF
TRBV18	TRBJ2-3	.	.	TGTGCCAGCTCACGTGAGGCAGATACGCAGTATTTT	CASSREADTQYF
TRBV21-1	TRBJ2-6	.	.	TGTGCCAGCAGCATCGGGGGACAGGGAAACTCTGGGGCCAACGTCCTGACTTTC	CASSIGGQGNSGANVLTF
TRBV7-9	TRBJ1-5	TRBD1	.	TGTGCCAGCAGCTTGGGGGGACAGATCGTGCATTTT	CASSLGGQIVHF
TRBV27	TRBJ2-5	.	.	TGTGCCAGCAGTTCACAGGGTGGGATGGAGACCCAGTACTTC	CASSSQGGMETQYF
TRBV13	TRBJ1-1	TRBD1	.	TGTGCCAGCAGCCCCGGACAGGGTTTTGACACTGAAGCTTTCTTT	CASSPGQGFDTEAFF
TRBV7-9	TRBJ1-2	TRBD1	.	TGTGCCAGCAGCTTTGTGTGGGACAGGGATGGCTACACCTTC	CASSFVWDRDGYTF
TRBV7-6	TRBJ1-2	.	few	TGTGCCAGCAGCTCCCTGGGGAGGGGGTATGGCTACACCTTC	CASSSLGRGYGYTF
TRBV4-2	TRBJ2-7	.	.	TGTGCCAGCAGCCAAGGACCCTCCAGGGCACGGATGGACCTCGAGCAGTACTTC	CASSQGPSRARMDLEQYF
TRBV13	TRBJ1-1	.	.	TGTGCCAGCAGCCCTTTGAACACTGAAGCTTTCTTT	CASSPLNTEAFF
TRBV19	TRBJ1-5	.	.	TGTGCCAGTAGGCCTCTAAGTTCCGGGACTTCGGGAAGCAATCAGCCCCAGCATTTT	CASRPLSSGTSGSNQPQHF
TRBV19	TRBJ2-5	TRBD2	.	TGTGCCAGTAGTATTGGGACTAGCGCCCCAGAGACCCAGTACTTC	CASSIGTSAPETQYF
TRBV10-3	TRBJ2-5	.	.	TGTGCCATCAGTGAGATGGTGGGGGCTGAGACCCAGTACTTC	CAISEMVGAETQYF
TRBV30	TRBJ1-1	TRBD1	few	TGTGCCTGGAGTGTAGGACAGGGCAATGCTTTCTTT	CAWSVGQGNAFF